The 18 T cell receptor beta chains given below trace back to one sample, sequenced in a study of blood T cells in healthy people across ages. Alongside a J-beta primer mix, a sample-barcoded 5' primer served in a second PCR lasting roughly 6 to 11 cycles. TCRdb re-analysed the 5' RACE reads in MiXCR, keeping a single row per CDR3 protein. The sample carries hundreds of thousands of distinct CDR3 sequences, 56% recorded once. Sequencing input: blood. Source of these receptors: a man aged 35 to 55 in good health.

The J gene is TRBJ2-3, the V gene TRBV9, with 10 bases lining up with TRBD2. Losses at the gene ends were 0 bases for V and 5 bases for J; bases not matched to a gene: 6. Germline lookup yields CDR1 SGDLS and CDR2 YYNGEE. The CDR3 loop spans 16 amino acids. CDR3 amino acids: CASSVGTSGYGDTQYF. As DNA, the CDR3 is TGTGCCAGCAGCGTAGGGACTAGCGGATATGGAGATACGCAGTATTTT.

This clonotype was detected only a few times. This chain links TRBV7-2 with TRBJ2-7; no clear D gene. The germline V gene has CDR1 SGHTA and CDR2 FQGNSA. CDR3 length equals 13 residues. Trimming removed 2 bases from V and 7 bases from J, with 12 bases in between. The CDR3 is CASSLSRVEEQYF. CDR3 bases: TGTGCCAGCAGCTTATCCCGAGTTGAGGAGCAGTACTTC.

CDR3 loop: CASSSTFNEQFF. DNA of the CDR3: TGCGCCAGCAGCTCGACCTTTAATGAGCAGTTCTTC. The V call is TRBV5-1, the J call TRBJ2-1; D unresolved. The germline gives CDR1 SGHRS, CDR2 YFSETQ. This CDR3 contains 12 residues. V lost 3 bases, J lost 7 bases, and 8 bases lay in between. The full variable domain, rest sourced from reference TRBV5-1 and TRBJ2-1, is KAGVTQTPRYLIKTRGQQVTLSCSPISGHRSVSWYQQTPGQGLQFLFEYFSETQRNKGNFPGRFSGRQFSNSRSEMNVSTLELGDSALYLCASSSTFNEQFFGPGTRLTVL.

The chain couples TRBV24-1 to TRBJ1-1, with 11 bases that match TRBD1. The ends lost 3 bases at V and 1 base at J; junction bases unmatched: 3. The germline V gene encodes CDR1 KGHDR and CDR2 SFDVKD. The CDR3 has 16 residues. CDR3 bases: TGTGCCACCAGTGATCCGGGGACAGGGGGGAACACTGAAGCTTTCTTT. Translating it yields CATSDPGTGGNTEAFF.

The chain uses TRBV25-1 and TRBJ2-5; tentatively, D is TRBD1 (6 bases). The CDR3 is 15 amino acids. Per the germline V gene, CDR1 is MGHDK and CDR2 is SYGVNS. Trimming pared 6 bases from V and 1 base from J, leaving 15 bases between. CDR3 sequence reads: CASRPWGQGQETQYF. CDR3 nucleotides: TGTGCCAGCAGGCCGTGGGGGCAGGGCCAAGAGACCCAGTACTTC.

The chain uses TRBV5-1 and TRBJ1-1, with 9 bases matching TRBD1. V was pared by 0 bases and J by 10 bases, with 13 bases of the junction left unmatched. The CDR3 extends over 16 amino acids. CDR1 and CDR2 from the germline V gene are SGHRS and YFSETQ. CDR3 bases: TGCGCCAGCAGCTTGGAGAAATCGGACAGGGGAGTTCGAGCTTTCTTT. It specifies CASSLEKSDRGVRAFF.

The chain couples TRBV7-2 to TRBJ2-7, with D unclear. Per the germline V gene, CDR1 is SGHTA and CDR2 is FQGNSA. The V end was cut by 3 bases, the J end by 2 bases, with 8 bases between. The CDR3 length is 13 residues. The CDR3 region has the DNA TGTGCCAGCAGCTTCGAACTTACCTACGAGCAGTACTTC. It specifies CASSFELTYEQYF.

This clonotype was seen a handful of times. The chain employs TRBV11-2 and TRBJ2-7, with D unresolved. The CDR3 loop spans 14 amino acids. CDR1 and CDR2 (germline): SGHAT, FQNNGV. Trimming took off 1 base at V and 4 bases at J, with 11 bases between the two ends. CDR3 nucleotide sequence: TGTGCCAGCAGCTTAGTACTGGGTCGGTACGAGCAGTACTTC. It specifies CASSLVLGRYEQYF.

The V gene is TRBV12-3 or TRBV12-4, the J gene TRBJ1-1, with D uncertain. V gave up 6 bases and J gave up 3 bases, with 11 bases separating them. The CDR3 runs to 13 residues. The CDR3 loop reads CASSRRLHTEAFF. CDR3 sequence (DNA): TGTGCCAGCAGCCGTCGACTGCACACTGAAGCTTTCTTT.

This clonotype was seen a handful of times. CDR3 nucleotides: TGTGCCAGCAGCTTAGTACTTTCTGGGGCCAACGTCCTGACTTTC. The encoded protein is CASSLVLSGANVLTF. The V call is TRBV11-3, the J call TRBJ2-6, with no clear D. The CDR3 contains 15 residues. Deletions cut 1 base from V and 1 base from J, with 5 bases between. The germline V gene has CDR1 SGHNT and CDR2 YENEEA.

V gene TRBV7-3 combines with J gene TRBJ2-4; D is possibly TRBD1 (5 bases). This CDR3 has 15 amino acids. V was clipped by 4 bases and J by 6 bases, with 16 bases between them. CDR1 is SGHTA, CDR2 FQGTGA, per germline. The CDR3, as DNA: TGTGCCAGCAGCTCTCAGGGTGGGGTTGGAAACATTCAGTACTTC. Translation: CASSSQGGVGNIQYF. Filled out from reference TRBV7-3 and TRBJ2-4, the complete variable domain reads GAGVSQTPSNKVTEKGKYVELRCDPISGHTALYWYRQSLGQGPEFLIYFQGTGAADDSGLPNDRFFAVRPEGSVSTLKIQRTERGDSAVYLCASSSQGGVGNIQYFGAGTRLSVL.

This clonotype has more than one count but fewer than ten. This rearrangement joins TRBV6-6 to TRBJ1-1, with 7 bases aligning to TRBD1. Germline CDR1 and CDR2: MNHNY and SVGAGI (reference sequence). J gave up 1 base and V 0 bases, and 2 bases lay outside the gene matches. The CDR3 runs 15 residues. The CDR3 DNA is TGTGCCAGCAGTTACTCGACAGGGACGAACACTGAAGCTTTCTTT. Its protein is CASSYSTGTNTEAFF.

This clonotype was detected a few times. The CDR3 is CASSGLAGGSGELFF. The DNA of the CDR3 is TGTGCCAGCAGCGGGCTAGCGGGGGGGTCCGGGGAGCTGTTTTTT. The chain carries TRBV7-2 and TRBJ2-2; 12 bases match TRBD2. The ends lost 5 bases at V and 6 bases at J; junction bases unmatched: 4. This CDR3 is 15 amino acids long. Germline lookup yields CDR1 SGHTA and CDR2 FQGNSA. Full variable domain (missing parts from reference TRBV7-2 and TRBJ2-2): GAGVSQSPSNKVTEKGKDVELRCDPISGHTALYWYRQSLGQGLEFLIYFQGNSAPDKSGLPSDRFSAERTGGSVSTLTIQRTQQEDSAVYLCASSGLAGGSGELFFGEGSRLTVL.

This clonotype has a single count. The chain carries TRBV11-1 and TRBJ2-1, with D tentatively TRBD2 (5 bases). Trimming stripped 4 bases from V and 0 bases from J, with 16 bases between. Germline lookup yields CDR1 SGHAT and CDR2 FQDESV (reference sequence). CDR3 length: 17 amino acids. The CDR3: CASSSPDLASSYNEQFF. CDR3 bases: TGTGCCAGCAGCTCGCCGGATTTAGCGAGCTCCTACAATGAGCAGTTCTTC.

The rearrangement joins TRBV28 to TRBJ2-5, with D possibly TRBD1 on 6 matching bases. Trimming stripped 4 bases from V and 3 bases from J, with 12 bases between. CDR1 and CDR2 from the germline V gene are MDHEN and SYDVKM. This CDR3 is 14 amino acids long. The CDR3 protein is CASSSLDREETQYF. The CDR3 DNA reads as TGTGCCAGCAGTTCCCTGGACAGAGAAGAGACCCAGTACTTC.

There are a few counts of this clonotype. CDR3 nucleotide sequence: TGTGCCAGCAGCTTATTATCTAGCGGGGGCCGGAATGAGCAGTTCTTC. Protein product: CASSLLSSGGRNEQFF. The chain combines TRBV11-2 with TRBJ2-1, with 10 bases that match TRBD2. After removal of 2 bases from V and 7 bases from J, the junction contained 8 bases not matched to a gene. The germline V gene encodes CDR1 SGHAT and CDR2 FQNNGV. This CDR3 has 16 amino acids.

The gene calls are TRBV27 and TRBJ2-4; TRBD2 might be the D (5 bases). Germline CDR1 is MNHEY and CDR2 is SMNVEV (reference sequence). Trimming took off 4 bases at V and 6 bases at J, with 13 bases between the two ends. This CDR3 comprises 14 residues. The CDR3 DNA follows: TGTGCCAGCAGTTCCCGGCTTGGAGGAAACATTCAGTACTTC. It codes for CASSSRLGGNIQYF.

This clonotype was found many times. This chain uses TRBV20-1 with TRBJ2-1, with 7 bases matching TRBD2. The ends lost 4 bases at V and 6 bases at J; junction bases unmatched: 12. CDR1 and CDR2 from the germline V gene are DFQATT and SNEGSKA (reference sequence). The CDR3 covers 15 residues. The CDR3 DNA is TGCAGTGCTACCGCAAGGGAGGGCCGAGGCAATGAGCAGTTCTTC. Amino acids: CSATAREGRGNEQFF.